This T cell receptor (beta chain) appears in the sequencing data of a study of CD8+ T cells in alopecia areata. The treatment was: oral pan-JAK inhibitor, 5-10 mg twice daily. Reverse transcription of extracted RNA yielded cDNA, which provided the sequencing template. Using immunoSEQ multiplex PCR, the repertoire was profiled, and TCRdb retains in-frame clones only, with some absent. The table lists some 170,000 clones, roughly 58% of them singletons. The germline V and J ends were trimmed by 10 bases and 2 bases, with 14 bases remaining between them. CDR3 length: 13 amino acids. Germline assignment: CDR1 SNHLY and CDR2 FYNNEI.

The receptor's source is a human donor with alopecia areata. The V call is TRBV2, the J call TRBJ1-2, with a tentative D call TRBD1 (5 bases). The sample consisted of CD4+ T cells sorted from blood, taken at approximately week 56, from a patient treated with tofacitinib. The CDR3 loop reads CATSGQANYGYTF. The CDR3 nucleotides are TGTGCCACCTCGGGGCAGGCGAACTATGGCTACACCTTC. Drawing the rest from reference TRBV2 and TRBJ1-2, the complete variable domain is EPEVTQTPSHQVTQMGQEVILRCVPISNHLYFYWYRQILGQKVEFLVSFYNNEISEKSEIFDDQFSVERPDGSNFTLKIRSTKLEDSAMYFCATSGQANYGYTFGSGTRLTVV.